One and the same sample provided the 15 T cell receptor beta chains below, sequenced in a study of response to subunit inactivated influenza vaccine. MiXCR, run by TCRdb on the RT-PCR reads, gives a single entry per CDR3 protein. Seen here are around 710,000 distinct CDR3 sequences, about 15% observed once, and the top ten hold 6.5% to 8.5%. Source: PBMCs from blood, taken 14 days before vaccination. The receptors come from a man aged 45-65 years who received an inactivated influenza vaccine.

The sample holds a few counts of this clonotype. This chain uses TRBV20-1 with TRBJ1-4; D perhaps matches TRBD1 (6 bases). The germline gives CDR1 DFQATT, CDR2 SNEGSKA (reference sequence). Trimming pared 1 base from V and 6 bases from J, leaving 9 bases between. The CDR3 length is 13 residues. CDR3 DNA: TGCAGTGCTAGAGGGGGGGCACATGAAAAACTGTTTTTT. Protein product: CSARGGAHEKLFF.

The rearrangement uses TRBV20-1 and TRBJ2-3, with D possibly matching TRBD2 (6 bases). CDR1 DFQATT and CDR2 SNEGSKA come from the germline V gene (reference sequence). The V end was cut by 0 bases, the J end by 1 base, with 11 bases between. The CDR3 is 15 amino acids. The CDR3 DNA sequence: TGCAGTGCTAGAGATGGGAGGAGGGGCACAGATACGCAGTATTTT. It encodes CSARDGRRGTDTQYF.

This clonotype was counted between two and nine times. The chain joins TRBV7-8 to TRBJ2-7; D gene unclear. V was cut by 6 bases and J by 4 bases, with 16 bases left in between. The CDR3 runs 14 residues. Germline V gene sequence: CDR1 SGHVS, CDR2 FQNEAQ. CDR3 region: CASSFRGLSYEQYF. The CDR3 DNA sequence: TGTGCCAGCAGTTTTCGTGGCCTGAGTTACGAGCAGTACTTC.

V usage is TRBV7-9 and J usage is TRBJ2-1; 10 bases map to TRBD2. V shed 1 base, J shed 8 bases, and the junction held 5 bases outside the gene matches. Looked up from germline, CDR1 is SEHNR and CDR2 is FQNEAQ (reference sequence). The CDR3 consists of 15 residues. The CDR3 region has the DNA TGTGCCAGCAGCTTAGACGGGACTAGCGCGGATGAGCAGTTCTTC. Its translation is CASSLDGTSADEQFF.

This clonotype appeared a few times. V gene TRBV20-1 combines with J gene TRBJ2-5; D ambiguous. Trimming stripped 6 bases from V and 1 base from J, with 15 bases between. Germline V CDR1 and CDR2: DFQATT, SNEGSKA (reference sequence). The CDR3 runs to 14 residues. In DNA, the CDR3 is TGCAGTGCAAGAACCCCAACAGCCCAAGAGACCCAGTACTTC. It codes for CSARTPTAQETQYF.

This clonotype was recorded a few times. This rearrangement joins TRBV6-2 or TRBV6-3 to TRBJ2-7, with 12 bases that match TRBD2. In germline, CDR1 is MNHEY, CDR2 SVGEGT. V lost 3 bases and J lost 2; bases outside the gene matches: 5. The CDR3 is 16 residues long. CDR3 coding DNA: TGTGCCAGCAGTTATACTAGCGGGAGGATCACCTACGAGCAGTACTTC. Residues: CASSYTSGRITYEQYF.

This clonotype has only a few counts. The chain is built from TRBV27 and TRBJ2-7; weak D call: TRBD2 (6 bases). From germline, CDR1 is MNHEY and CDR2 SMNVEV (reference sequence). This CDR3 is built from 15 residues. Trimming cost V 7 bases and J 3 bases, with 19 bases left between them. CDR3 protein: CASTQLPSGGYEQYF. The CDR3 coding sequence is TGTGCCAGCACTCAACTCCCTTCCGGGGGCTACGAGCAGTACTTC.

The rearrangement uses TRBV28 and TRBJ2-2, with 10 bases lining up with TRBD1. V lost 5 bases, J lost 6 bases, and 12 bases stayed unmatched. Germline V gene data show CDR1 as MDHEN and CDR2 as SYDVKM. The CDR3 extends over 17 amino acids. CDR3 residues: CASSPPLRDRGSGELFF. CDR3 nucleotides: TGTGCCAGCAGTCCCCCCCTCCGGGACAGGGGCTCCGGGGAGCTGTTTTTT.

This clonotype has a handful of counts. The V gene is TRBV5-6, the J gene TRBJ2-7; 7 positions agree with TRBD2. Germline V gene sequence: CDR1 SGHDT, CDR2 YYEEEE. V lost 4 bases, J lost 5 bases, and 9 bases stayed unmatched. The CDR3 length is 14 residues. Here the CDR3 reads CASSSGTPGNEQYF. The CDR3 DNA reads TGTGCCAGCAGCAGCGGGACTCCCGGGAACGAGCAGTACTTC.

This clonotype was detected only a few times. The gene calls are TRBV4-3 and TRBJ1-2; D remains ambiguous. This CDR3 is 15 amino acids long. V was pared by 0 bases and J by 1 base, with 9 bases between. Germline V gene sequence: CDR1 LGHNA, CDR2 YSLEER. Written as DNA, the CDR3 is TGCGCCAGCAGCCAAGATATAGGGTTTAACTATGGCTACACCTTC. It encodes CASSQDIGFNYGYTF.

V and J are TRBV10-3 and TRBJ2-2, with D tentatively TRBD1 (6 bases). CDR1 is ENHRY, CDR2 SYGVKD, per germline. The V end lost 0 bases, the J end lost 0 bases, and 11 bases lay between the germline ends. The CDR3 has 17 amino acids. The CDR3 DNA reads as TGTGCCATCAGTGAGTCACGGGACACCTCGAACACCGGGGAGCTGTTTTTT. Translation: CAISESRDTSNTGELFF.

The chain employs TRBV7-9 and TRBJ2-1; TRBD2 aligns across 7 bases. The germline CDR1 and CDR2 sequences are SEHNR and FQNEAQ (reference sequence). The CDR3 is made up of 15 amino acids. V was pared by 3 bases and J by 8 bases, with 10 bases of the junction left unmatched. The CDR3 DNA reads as TGTGCCAGCAGCTTTTCCGGGGGGTCCGCCCATGAGCAGTTCTTC. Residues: CASSFSGGSAHEQFF.

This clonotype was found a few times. CDR3 coding DNA: TGCGCCAGCAGCCAAGATCTAAGGGCGTCCGGAAACACCATATATTTT. This codes for CASSQDLRASGNTIYF. The rearrangement uses TRBV4-3 and TRBJ1-3, with D uncertain. Trimming removed 0 bases at V and 4 bases at J, with 13 bases between. Germline lookup yields CDR1 LGHNA and CDR2 YSLEER. The length of the CDR3 is 16 residues.

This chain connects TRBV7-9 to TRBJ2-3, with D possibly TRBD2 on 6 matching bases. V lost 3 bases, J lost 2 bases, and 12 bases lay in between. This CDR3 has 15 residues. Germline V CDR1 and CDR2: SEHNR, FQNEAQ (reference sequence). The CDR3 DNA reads TGTGCCAGCAGCTTCACAGGAGGGCTCACAGATACGCAGTATTTT. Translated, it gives CASSFTGGLTDTQYF.

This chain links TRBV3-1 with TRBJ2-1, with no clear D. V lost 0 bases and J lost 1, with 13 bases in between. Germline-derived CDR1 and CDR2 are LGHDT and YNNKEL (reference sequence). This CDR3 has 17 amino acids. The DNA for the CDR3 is TGTGCCAGCAGCCAAGATCGAATGGTTCTTTCCTACAATGAGCAGTTCTTC. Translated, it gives CASSQDRMVLSYNEQFF.